This TCR beta chain originates from a study of T cell changes during pregnancy in multiple sclerosis. The CDR3 loop spans 10 amino acids. Germline V CDR1 and CDR2: MDHEN, SYDVKM. The V gene lost 11 bases and the J gene lost 7 bases, with 9 bases spanning the gap. Sequencing was performed with immunoSEQ multiplex PCR; in TCRdb, only in-frame clones are kept and a portion is missing. The repertoire includes approximately 30,000 clones, roughly 90% of them detected once, and roughly 0.5% sits in the top ten. This receptor was taken from a female donor in good health, enrolled as a control in a pregnancy study. The gene calls are TRBV28 and TRBJ2-1; tentatively, D is TRBD1 (6 bases). This specimen consisted of CD4+ T cells from peripheral blood mononuclear cells, obtained in the first trimester of pregnancy. The CDR3 DNA is TGTGCCTCCAGGGGAAATGAGCAGTTCTTC. It yields the protein CASRGNEQFF.